A single sample gave rise to the 18 T cell receptor beta chains below, sequenced in a study of T-cell memory formation after mild COVID-19 (dated by TCRdb to about 2021). Libraries came from 5' RACE. The instrument given in TCRdb is Illumina NovaSeq 6000. The public reads were quality trimmed at Q25 with fastp and then assembled into clones with MiXCR by TCRdb, keeping productive beta chains. Rows with a matching CDR3 protein are joined into one entry that keeps the most common DNA and genes. This sample gives some 290,000 distinct CDR3 sequences in total; about 16% of them show up just once. The ten largest account for roughly 22% of the sample. Sequenced: PBMCs or a T cell subset sorted from them (not recorded which). The receptor source for this set is a man between 18 and 35 years old who had mild COVID-19 (a few samples of this study predate the infection). The sample titles of this study are shuffled in the database, so cell type and time point are left out; the donor was told from shared clones.

This clonotype was seen a few times. The rearrangement links TRBV5-1 to TRBJ1-6, with no clear D. Germline V gives CDR1 SGHRS, CDR2 YFSETQ. V gave up 0 bases and J gave up 4 bases, with 11 bases separating them. The CDR3 has 16 amino acids. The CDR3 nucleotides read TGCGCCAGCAGCTTGGCCCCGGATTCTTATAATTCACCCCTCCACTTT. Protein sequence: CASSLAPDSYNSPLHF.

This clonotype was counted only a few times. V is TRBV4-3 and J is TRBJ1-2, with D possibly matching TRBD1 (5 bases). Trimming removed 0 bases from V and 5 bases from J, with 10 bases in between. The germline gives CDR1 LGHNA, CDR2 YSLEER. The length of the CDR3 is 14 residues. CDR3 loop: CASSQDMGVYGYTF. DNA for the CDR3: TGCGCCAGCAGCCAAGATATGGGGGTATATGGCTACACCTTC.

This chain links TRBV11-2 with TRBJ2-6; D might be TRBD2 (5 bases). Trimming shortened V by 1 base and J by 4 bases, and 14 bases separated the two germline ends. CDR1 and CDR2 from the germline V gene are SGHAT and FQNNGV. CDR3 size: 17 residues. The CDR3 DNA sequence: TGTGCCAGCAGCTTAGGGTTTCGGGGTTGGGGGGCCAACGTCCTGACTTTC. This sequence encodes CASSLGFRGWGANVLTF.

V and J are TRBV29-1 and TRBJ1-4, with D possibly being TRBD1 (6 bases). There are 15 residues in the CDR3. V was cut by 1 base and J by 10 bases, with 19 bases left in between. Germline CDR1 SQVTM, CDR2 ANQGSEA. The CDR3 region is CSVEGGGGIFGKLFF. The CDR3 DNA reads as TGCAGCGTTGAAGGTGGAGGGGGAATTTTCGGAAAACTGTTTTTT. The whole variable domain, remainder taken from reference TRBV29-1 and TRBJ1-4, is SAVISQKPSRDICQRGTSLTIQCQVDSQVTMMFWYRQQPGQSLTLIATANQGSEATYESGFVIDKFPISRPNLTFSTLTVSNMSPEDSSIYLCSVEGGGGIFGKLFFGSGTQLSVL.

This clonotype has a handful of counts. V usage is TRBV4-1 and J usage is TRBJ1-1; 7 bases line up with TRBD1. This CDR3 spans 15 amino acids. Germline CDR1 reads MGHRA; CDR2 reads YSYEKL. The junction had 8 bases not matched to a gene; V was cut back by 3 bases and J by 4 bases. CDR3 in amino acids: CASSHNPGGPTEAFF. In DNA, the CDR3 is TGCGCCAGCAGCCACAATCCAGGGGGACCCACTGAAGCTTTCTTT.

This chain connects TRBV7-2 to TRBJ1-1; the match to TRBD1 covers 8 bases. CDR3 length: 15 amino acids. The germline V gene encodes CDR1 SGHTA and CDR2 FQGNSA. J lost 6 bases, V lost 4 bases, and 10 bases had no gene match. The CDR3 sequence: CASSSRDRRRAEAFF. In nucleotides, the CDR3 is TGTGCCAGCAGCTCCCGGGACAGGCGTCGCGCTGAAGCTTTCTTT.

This clonotype was observed a handful of times. V gene TRBV6-2 or TRBV6-3 combines with J gene TRBJ2-1; 15 bases agree with TRBD2. In germline, CDR1 is MNHEY, CDR2 SVGEGT. The CDR3 covers 19 residues. V shed 6 bases, J shed 4 bases, and the junction held 13 bases outside the gene matches. The CDR3 is CASSLVWTGLAGGYNEQFF. CDR3 sequence (DNA): TGTGCCAGCAGCCTAGTCTGGACGGGACTAGCGGGGGGATACAATGAGCAGTTCTTC.

This clonotype was observed many times. The rearrangement joins TRBV2 to TRBJ2-7; no definite D call. V lost 4 bases and J 3 bases, leaving 4 bases between the germline ends. The CDR3 has 11 amino acids. Germline CDR1 SNHLY, CDR2 FYNNEI. The CDR3 region is CASSVGYEQYF. The CDR3 nucleotides are TGTGCCAGCAGTGTCGGCTACGAGCAGTACTTC. Based on the CDR3 plus reference TRBV2 and TRBJ2-7, the full variable domain is EPEVTQTPSHQVTQMGQEVILRCVPISNHLYFYWYRQILGQKVEFLVSFYNNEISEKSEIFDDQFSVERPDGSNFTLKIRSTKLEDSAMYFCASSVGYEQYFGPGTRLTVT.

The V call is TRBV20-1, the J call TRBJ1-2, with D possibly being TRBD1 (5 bases). V gave up 6 bases and J gave up 8 bases, with 16 bases separating them. The CDR3 spans 12 residues. The germline gives CDR1 DFQATT, CDR2 SNEGSKA (reference sequence). CDR3 sequence reads: CSASPGGAGYTF. The CDR3 DNA reads as TGCAGTGCCTCTCCGGGGGGTGCGGGCTACACCTTC.

This clonotype was seen more than once but under ten times. This chain connects TRBV5-1 to TRBJ1-1; TRBD1 is a possible D gene (5 bases). The CDR3 is 15 amino acids. The germline V and J ends were trimmed by 3 bases and 2 bases, with 14 bases remaining between them. Germline loops: CDR1 SGHRS, CDR2 YFSETQ. CDR3 sequence (DNA): TGCGCCAGCAGCTCCGGAGGCAGGGCCAACACTGAAGCTTTCTTT. Amino acid sequence: CASSSGGRANTEAFF. The full variable domain, completed using reference TRBV5-1 and TRBJ1-1, is KAGVTQTPRYLIKTRGQQVTLSCSPISGHRSVSWYQQTPGQGLQFLFEYFSETQRNKGNFPGRFSGRQFSNSRSEMNVSTLELGDSALYLCASSSGGRANTEAFFGQGTRLTVV.

This clonotype was seen a few times. This CDR3 reads CASSQEVGADTQYF. Written as DNA, the CDR3 is TGCGCCAGCAGCCAAGAGGTGGGGGCAGATACGCAGTATTTT. The V call is TRBV4-3, the J call TRBJ2-3, with D possibly called TRBD1 or TRBD2 (5 bases each). Deletions cut 0 bases from V and 4 bases from J, with 8 bases between. There are 14 residues in the CDR3. Per germline, CDR1 LGHNA and CDR2 YSLEER.

This sequence joins TRBV4-1 and TRBJ1-3; 7 bases map to TRBD1. J was trimmed by 1 base and V by 1 base; bases with no gene match: 4. CDR3 length: 16 residues. CDR1 and CDR2 (germline): MGHRA, YSYEKL. The CDR3 protein is CASSQGEGASGNTIYF. The CDR3 bases are TGCGCCAGCAGCCAAGGAGAGGGGGCTTCTGGAAACACCATATATTTT.

The gene calls are TRBV27 and TRBJ2-7; 13 bases match TRBD2. Germline assignment: CDR1 MNHEY and CDR2 SMNVEV (reference sequence). Trimming removed 8 bases from V and 5 bases from J; junction bases left unmatched: 6. The CDR3 contains 14 residues. Here the CDR3 DNA reads TGTGCCAGCGGGGGACTAGCGGGGCTCGACGAGCAGTACTTC. This translates into CASGGLAGLDEQYF.

The chain is built from TRBV5-6 and TRBJ2-5, with 7 bases identical to TRBD1. J lost 1 base, V lost 6 bases, and 3 bases had no gene match. CDR1 SGHDT and CDR2 YYEEEE come from the germline V gene. The CDR3 has 13 amino acids. The CDR3 here is CASTGTVQETQYF. Here the CDR3 DNA reads TGTGCCAGCACCGGGACAGTCCAAGAGACCCAGTACTTC.

This clonotype was observed a handful of times. The chain couples TRBV7-2 to TRBJ1-2; tentatively, D is TRBD1 (5 bases). The CDR3 is made up of 18 amino acids. Germline V gene sequence: CDR1 SGHTA, CDR2 FQGNSA. V lost 1 base and J lost 8, with 26 bases in between. CDR3 coding DNA: TGTGCCAGCAGCTTAGTGCGCAGCCCGGCGGGGCCCGAGGGAGGCTACACCTTC. Amino acids: CASSLVRSPAGPEGGYTF.

J is TRBJ2-1 and V is TRBV5-1; possible D gene TRBD2, 7 bases. The germline V gene encodes CDR1 SGHRS and CDR2 YFSETQ. CDR3 size: 15 residues. V was shortened by 7 bases and J by 9 bases, with 23 bases between the two germline ends. The CDR3 region is CASGLGLSEGGEQFF. The CDR3 nucleotides are TGCGCCAGCGGCCTGGGACTATCCGAGGGGGGTGAGCAGTTCTTC.

About this clonotype: This may be a read error: a much more frequent sequence differs by one nucleotide. The chain recombines TRBV5-1 with TRBJ2-5; D might be TRBD2 (5 bases). This CDR3 spans 13 amino acids. Trimming pared 0 bases from V and 5 bases from J, leaving 8 bases between. Germline loops: CDR1 SGHRS, CDR2 YFSETQ. The CDR3 sequence: CASSLESGETQYF. The DNA of the CDR3 is TGCGCCAGCAGCTTGGAATCGGGGGAGACCCAGTACTTC.

This chain connects TRBV6-5 to TRBJ1-4; TRBD1 is a possible D gene (6 bases). The V end was cut by 5 bases, the J end by 8 bases, with 15 bases between. The CDR3 is 14 residues long. Per the germline V gene, CDR1 is MNHEY and CDR2 is SVGAGI. The CDR3 protein is CASSTLATGEKLFF. The CDR3 DNA reads TGTGCCAGCAGTACACTAGCTACAGGGGAAAAACTGTTTTTT.